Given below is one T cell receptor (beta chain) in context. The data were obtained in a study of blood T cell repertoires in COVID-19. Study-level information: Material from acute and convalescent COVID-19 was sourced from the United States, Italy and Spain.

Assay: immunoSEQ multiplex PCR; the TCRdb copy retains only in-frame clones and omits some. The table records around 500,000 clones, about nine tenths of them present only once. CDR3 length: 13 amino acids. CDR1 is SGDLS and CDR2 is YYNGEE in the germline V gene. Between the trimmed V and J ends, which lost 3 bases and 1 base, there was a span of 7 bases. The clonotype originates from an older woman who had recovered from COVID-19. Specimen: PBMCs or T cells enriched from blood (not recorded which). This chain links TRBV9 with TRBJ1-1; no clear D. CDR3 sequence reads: CASSADSNTEAFF. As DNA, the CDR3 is TGTGCCAGCAGCGCTGACTCGAACACTGAAGCTTTCTTT.